Included here is one T cell receptor beta chain sequence, with context. Its target is unknown. The CDR3 sequence is 14 residues long. CDR1 and CDR2 from the germline V gene are SGHRS and YFSETQ. V lost 4 bases to trimming and J lost 3 bases, with 12 bases between them. This entry belongs to a study of T cell responses to AZD1222 COVID-19 vaccine. Study results and limitations: Increases in Spike-specific TCR breadth and depth were seen after two AZD1222 doses. The sample set comprised mostly white British donors with more females, and clonal diversity was possibly underestimated. Spike-wide vaccine-associated CD4 TCRs dominated at 160-218 and 743-854. Baseline seropositives among AZD1222 recipients totaled only 5 to 7.

Measured with immunoSEQ multiplex PCR; TCRdb has only the in-frame clones, and not every one. The table lists about 140,000 clones, around nine tenths of them singletons, with approximately 3% in the top ten. This chain links TRBV5-1 with TRBJ2-3; tentatively, D is TRBD1 or TRBD2 (5 bases each). This TCR came from an adult who received the AZD1222 COVID-19 vaccine. The source material was peripheral blood, sampled 28 days after the second AZD1222 dose. The CDR3 reads CASSLGTLTDTQYF. The DNA of the CDR3 is TGCGCCAGCAGCCTCGGGACGTTAACAGATACGCAGTATTTT.